Listed below are T cell receptor beta chains from one sample, sequenced in a study of CXCR3-negative and CXCR3-positive naive CD8 T cells. TCRdb reprocessed the 5' RACE reads and keeps a single row for each CDR3 protein, giving no DNA. This listing includes over 100,000 distinct CDR3 sequences. The sample was naive CXCR3- CD8+ T cells from blood. The source of these receptors is a human donor in good health. Some clones in this sample may be carry-over from other donors' samples. CDR3s include the opening cysteine and the closing phenylalanine or tryptophan.

j_gene: TRBJ2-1; v_gene: TRBV20-1; CDR3aa: CSAQDRHGDEQFF
j_gene: TRBJ2-1; v_gene: TRBV7-8; CDR3aa: CASSRWGNEQFF
j_gene: TRBJ2-2; v_gene: TRBV4-2; CDR3aa: CASSQVDVGTGELFF
j_gene: TRBJ2-1; v_gene: TRBV4-3; CDR3aa: CASKGAYNEQFF
j_gene: TRBJ2-2; v_gene: TRBV7-8; CDR3aa: CASSSRTSGPGDTGELFF
j_gene: TRBJ2-5; v_gene: TRBV10-2; CDR3aa: CASSAGYETQYF
j_gene: TRBJ2-1; v_gene: TRBV21-1; CDR3aa: CASSKMDGSGGEDNEQFF
j_gene: TRBJ2-1; v_gene: TRBV6-2/TRBV6-3; CDR3aa: CATGLNGVNEQFF
j_gene: TRBJ2-5; v_gene: TRBV2; CDR3aa: CASSDPAGGTKETQYF
j_gene: TRBJ2-5; v_gene: TRBV6-4; CDR3aa: CAAVGDNGETQYF
j_gene: TRBJ2-3; v_gene: TRBV7-6; CDR3aa: CASSLGTSGGLTDTQYF
j_gene: TRBJ2-7; v_gene: TRBV29-1; CDR3aa: CSVASGTTGEQYF
j_gene: TRBJ1-1; v_gene: TRBV7-9; CDR3aa: CASSPSVPEAFF
j_gene: TRBJ2-3; v_gene: TRBV28; CDR3aa: CASGWTGPSTDTQYF
j_gene: TRBJ2-1; v_gene: TRBV7-9; CDR3aa: CASISDPLQINNEQFF
j_gene: TRBJ2-1; v_gene: TRBV29-1; CDR3aa: CSVYAAGYNEQFF
j_gene: TRBJ2-1; v_gene: TRBV12-3/TRBV12-4; CDR3aa: CASSPIGVAFF
j_gene: TRBJ1-2; v_gene: TRBV7-9; CDR3aa: CASSLAFREVDYGYTF
j_gene: TRBJ1-2; v_gene: TRBV29-1; CDR3aa: CSVVEEAPGYTF
j_gene: TRBJ1-1; v_gene: TRBV6-5; CDR3aa: CASRQGVTTEAFF
j_gene: TRBJ2-5; v_gene: TRBV6-2/TRBV6-3; CDR3aa: CASSYGGLGETQYF
j_gene: TRBJ1-2; v_gene: TRBV4-1; CDR3aa: CASSPEGQGLYGYTF
j_gene: TRBJ2-2; v_gene: TRBV3-1; CDR3aa: CASSQDITWRNTGELFF
j_gene: TRBJ2-3; v_gene: TRBV28; CDR3aa: CASSLRPGSTDTQYF
j_gene: TRBJ2-3; v_gene: TRBV9; CDR3aa: CASSVYPGAADTQYF
j_gene: TRBJ2-7; v_gene: TRBV12-3/TRBV12-4; CDR3aa: CASSAPPLGAEQYF
j_gene: TRBJ2-1; v_gene: TRBV27; CDR3aa: CASSGGQGDYNEQFF
j_gene: TRBJ2-3; v_gene: TRBV10-3; CDR3aa: CAISEGLVGDTQYF
j_gene: TRBJ2-5; v_gene: TRBV10-3; CDR3aa: CAISGPRRQETQYF
j_gene: TRBJ1-6; v_gene: TRBV20-1; CDR3aa: CSAREGDSPLHF
j_gene: TRBJ2-3; v_gene: TRBV4-2; CDR3aa: CASSQGRLASTDTQYF
j_gene: TRBJ1-1; v_gene: TRBV30; CDR3aa: CAWSIGGTTEAFF
j_gene: TRBJ2-1; v_gene: TRBV11-2; CDR3aa: CASSLSTYNEQFF
j_gene: TRBJ2-1; v_gene: TRBV29-1; CDR3aa: CSVKTGNYNEQFF
j_gene: TRBJ1-2; v_gene: TRBV29-1; CDR3aa: CSVDGGQNYGYTF
j_gene: TRBJ2-1; v_gene: TRBV7-6; CDR3aa: CASSLTVSNEQFF
j_gene: TRBJ1-1; v_gene: TRBV27; CDR3aa: CASIPGLGQIAFF
j_gene: TRBJ2-3; v_gene: TRBV5-1; CDR3aa: CASSLREGGRATDTQYF
j_gene: TRBJ2-7; v_gene: TRBV28; CDR3aa: CASSSPGQGKITTTYEQYF
j_gene: TRBJ1-1; v_gene: TRBV5-1; CDR3aa: CASSSGQRSGAFF
j_gene: TRBJ2-5; v_gene: TRBV28; CDR3aa: CASTTTRTGGAEETQYF
j_gene: TRBJ2-3; v_gene: TRBV14; CDR3aa: CASSQGLWSTDTQYF
j_gene: TRBJ2-1; v_gene: TRBV27; CDR3aa: CASSSFRGSSYNEQFF
j_gene: TRBJ2-7; v_gene: TRBV7-8; CDR3aa: CASSLLGQGYSYEQYF
j_gene: TRBJ2-1; v_gene: TRBV6-4; CDR3aa: CASSDSGGTSGSLLSYNEQFF
j_gene: TRBJ2-3; v_gene: TRBV6-2/TRBV6-3; CDR3aa: CASSLLAGPSTDTQYF
j_gene: TRBJ1-1; v_gene: TRBV11-3; CDR3aa: CASSFREWGTEAFF
j_gene: TRBJ2-7; v_gene: TRBV7-8; CDR3aa: CASSSTHEQYF
j_gene: TRBJ1-1; v_gene: TRBV12-5; CDR3aa: CASGLDGNTEAFF
j_gene: TRBJ2-3; v_gene: TRBV9; CDR3aa: CASSAPSGGAPDNTDTQYF
j_gene: TRBJ2-1; v_gene: TRBV5-6; CDR3aa: CASSHLIHPGLAGAEQFF
j_gene: TRBJ2-1; v_gene: TRBV27; CDR3aa: CASSLSGGPGVNEQFF